A selection of T cell receptor beta chains follows, all from one sample in a study of blood T cell repertoires in COVID-19. Repertoires were generated with immunoSEQ multiplex PCR, while TCRdb's copy carries only in-frame clones and drops some. Seen here are over 140,000 clones, roughly 80% observed once, and the top ten hold more than 3.5%. The sample comprised peripheral blood. The origin of the receptors is a woman aged 60-75 years with acute or convalescent COVID-19. The CDR3 runs from the conserved cysteine through the conserved F or W. D genes are given only for firm matches. Clone size is shown for a subset of rows, as once, few, many or a class of expanded clone.

j_call: TRBJ2-1
d_call: NA
cdr3_length: 11
clone_size: NA
v_call: TRBV28
cdr3_nt: TGTGCCAGCAGTGCGATCAATGAGCAGTTCTTC
cdr3_aa: CASSAINEQFF

j_call: TRBJ2-1
d_call: NA
cdr3_length: 11
clone_size: few
v_call: TRBV7-2
cdr3_nt: TGTGCCAGCAGCTCCTCATATGCGCCGTTCTTC
cdr3_aa: CASSSSYAPFF

j_call: TRBJ1-2
d_call: NA
cdr3_length: 11
clone_size: NA
v_call: TRBV2
cdr3_nt: TGTGCCAGCAGGGAGGATGTTGGCTACACCTTC
cdr3_aa: CASREDVGYTF

j_call: TRBJ2-7
d_call: NA
cdr3_length: 15
clone_size: NA
v_call: TRBV7-2
cdr3_nt: TGTGCCAGCAGCTTACCCCTAGCTCCGGGCTACGAGCAGTACTTC
cdr3_aa: CASSLPLAPGYEQYF

j_call: TRBJ1-5
d_call: TRBD1
cdr3_length: 16
clone_size: once
v_call: TRBV19
cdr3_nt: TGTGCCAGTAGTATTTTCGGACAGGGGTCGGGACAGCCCCAGCATTTT
cdr3_aa: CASSIFGQGSGQPQHF

j_call: TRBJ1-1
d_call: TRBD1
cdr3_length: 15
clone_size: once
v_call: TRBV24-1
cdr3_nt: TGTGCCACCAGTGACCCGGGACAGGGGGCCGGTGAAGCTTTCTTT
cdr3_aa: CATSDPGQGAGEAFF

j_call: TRBJ2-5
d_call: TRBD1
cdr3_length: 18
clone_size: NA
v_call: TRBV27
cdr3_nt: TGTGCCAGCAGTTTAGGTGTTGGACAGGGGGCGTTCTTAGAGACCCAGTACTTC
cdr3_aa: CASSLGVGQGAFLETQYF

j_call: TRBJ1-5
d_call: NA
cdr3_length: 12
clone_size: NA
v_call: TRBV11-2
cdr3_nt: TGTGCCAGCAGCTTAGATGGGCTGGCCCAGCATTTT
cdr3_aa: CASSLDGLAQHF

j_call: TRBJ2-5
d_call: NA
cdr3_length: 13
clone_size: NA
v_call: TRBV19
cdr3_nt: TGTGCCAGTAAAGCGGAGGGCCGGGAGACCCAGTACTTC
cdr3_aa: CASKAEGRETQYF

j_call: TRBJ1-5
d_call: TRBD1
cdr3_length: 15
clone_size: NA
v_call: TRBV27
cdr3_nt: TGTGCCAGCAGTTCGGAGGGGACAGGCAATCAGCCCCAGCATTTT
cdr3_aa: CASSSEGTGNQPQHF

j_call: TRBJ1-2
d_call: NA
cdr3_length: 15
clone_size: NA
v_call: TRBV6-5
cdr3_nt: TGTGCCAGCAGTTACTCGATGGTCAGTAACTATGGCTACACCTTC
cdr3_aa: CASSYSMVSNYGYTF

j_call: TRBJ2-7
d_call: NA
cdr3_length: 12
clone_size: NA
v_call: TRBV28
cdr3_nt: TGTGCCACTTCGAGGCAAGCCTACGAGCAGTACTTC
cdr3_aa: CATSRQAYEQYF

j_call: TRBJ1-5
d_call: NA
cdr3_length: 13
clone_size: NA
v_call: TRBV12-3/TRBV12-4
cdr3_nt: TGTGCCAGCAGCAGGGGTTGGGATCAGCCCCAGCATTTT
cdr3_aa: CASSRGWDQPQHF

j_call: TRBJ1-4
d_call: TRBD1
cdr3_length: 16
clone_size: once
v_call: TRBV27
cdr3_nt: TGTGCCAGCAGTGCCCTTTTCACAGGGGGCCGCGGAAAACTGTTTTTT
cdr3_aa: CASSALFTGGRGKLFF

j_call: TRBJ1-2
d_call: TRBD1
cdr3_length: 13
clone_size: NA
v_call: TRBV3-1/TRBV3-2
cdr3_nt: TGTGCCAGCAGCCCGGACAGGGTTTCGGGCTACACCTTC
cdr3_aa: CASSPDRVSGYTF

j_call: TRBJ2-7
d_call: NA
cdr3_length: 15
clone_size: NA
v_call: TRBV28
cdr3_nt: TGTGCCAGCAGTTCTCGACAGGTAAGCTCCTACGAGCAGTACTTC
cdr3_aa: CASSSRQVSSYEQYF

j_call: TRBJ1-1
d_call: NA
cdr3_length: 11
clone_size: NA
v_call: TRBV27
cdr3_nt: TGTGCCAGCAGTCGAGGGAGTTCGGCTTTCTTT
cdr3_aa: CASSRGSSAFF

j_call: TRBJ2-5
d_call: NA
cdr3_length: 14
clone_size: NA
v_call: TRBV19
cdr3_nt: TGTGCCAGTAGTATCCAGGGGAATCGGGAGACCCAGTACTTC
cdr3_aa: CASSIQGNRETQYF

j_call: TRBJ2-2
d_call: NA
cdr3_length: 15
clone_size: NA
v_call: TRBV5-4
cdr3_nt: TGTGCCAGCAGCTTGGCGGTAGCGAACACCGGGGAGCTGTTTTTT
cdr3_aa: CASSLAVANTGELFF

j_call: TRBJ1-2
d_call: NA
cdr3_length: 13
clone_size: many
v_call: TRBV5-6
cdr3_nt: TGTGCCAGCAGCTTATCAGGGTTTTATGGCTACACCTTC
cdr3_aa: CASSLSGFYGYTF

j_call: TRBJ1-6
d_call: NA
cdr3_length: 14
clone_size: NA
v_call: TRBV7-9
cdr3_nt: TGTGCCAGCAGCTTTACGGGGGGCCGATCACCCCTCCACTTT
cdr3_aa: CASSFTGGRSPLHF

j_call: TRBJ2-1
d_call: NA
cdr3_length: 13
clone_size: NA
v_call: TRBV3-1/TRBV3-2
cdr3_nt: TGTGCCAGCAGACAACTAGCAAGTTATGAGCAGTTCTTC
cdr3_aa: CASRQLASYEQFF

j_call: TRBJ1-1
d_call: NA
cdr3_length: 14
clone_size: NA
v_call: TRBV9
cdr3_nt: TGTGCCAGCAGCCCTAGTCGGGTGAACACTGAAGCTTTCTTT
cdr3_aa: CASSPSRVNTEAFF

j_call: TRBJ2-6
d_call: TRBD1
cdr3_length: 15
clone_size: NA
v_call: TRBV2
cdr3_nt: TGTGCCAGCAGTCAACAGGGGGCTGGGGCCAACGTCCTGACTTTC
cdr3_aa: CASSQQGAGANVLTF

j_call: TRBJ1-2
d_call: NA
cdr3_length: 14
clone_size: few
v_call: TRBV6-5
cdr3_nt: TGTGCCAGCATACAGGGATTTGATTTCTATGGCTACACCTTC
cdr3_aa: CASIQGFDFYGYTF

j_call: TRBJ2-1
d_call: TRBD2
cdr3_length: 15
clone_size: NA
v_call: TRBV7-2
cdr3_nt: TGTGCCAGCAGCTTAGATTGGACTAGCTCCTATGAGCAGTTCTTC
cdr3_aa: CASSLDWTSSYEQFF

j_call: TRBJ1-6
d_call: NA
cdr3_length: 14
clone_size: few
v_call: TRBV10-3
cdr3_nt: TGTGCCATCAGTGCGGGGGGGGATCGATCACCCCTCCACTTT
cdr3_aa: CAISAGGDRSPLHF

j_call: TRBJ1-1
d_call: NA
cdr3_length: 12
clone_size: NA
v_call: TRBV11-3
cdr3_nt: TGTGCCAGCAGCCTAGAGGGACAAAGAGCTTTCTTT
cdr3_aa: CASSLEGQRAFF

j_call: TRBJ2-5
d_call: NA
cdr3_length: 14
clone_size: NA
v_call: TRBV5-1
cdr3_nt: TGCGCCAGCAGCTTGGCAGGGTACCAAGAGACCCAGTACTTC
cdr3_aa: CASSLAGYQETQYF

j_call: TRBJ2-1
d_call: TRBD1
cdr3_length: 14
clone_size: once
v_call: TRBV3-1/TRBV3-2
cdr3_nt: TGTGCCAGCAGCCATGGACAGGGAAGCAATGAGCAGTTCTTC
cdr3_aa: CASSHGQGSNEQFF

j_call: TRBJ1-2
d_call: TRBD1
cdr3_length: 14
clone_size: once
v_call: TRBV2
cdr3_nt: TGTGCCAGCTCTCAACCGGGACAGGGAAGCGGCTACACCTTC
cdr3_aa: CASSQPGQGSGYTF

j_call: TRBJ2-1
d_call: TRBD1
cdr3_length: 15
clone_size: once
v_call: TRBV14
cdr3_nt: TGTGCCAGCACCATAACCGGGACAGGGGTCAATGAGCAGTTCTTC
cdr3_aa: CASTITGTGVNEQFF

j_call: TRBJ2-7
d_call: NA
cdr3_length: 13
clone_size: NA
v_call: TRBV11-3
cdr3_nt: TGTGCCAGCAGCTTAAGCCGGTACTACGAGCAGTACTTC
cdr3_aa: CASSLSRYYEQYF

j_call: TRBJ1-1
d_call: TRBD1
cdr3_length: 14
clone_size: NA
v_call: TRBV28
cdr3_nt: TGTGCCAGCAGTTCGCCGGGACAGGGTAAAAAAGCTTTCTTT
cdr3_aa: CASSSPGQGKKAFF

j_call: TRBJ2-6
d_call: NA
cdr3_length: 15
clone_size: NA
v_call: TRBV6-6
cdr3_nt: TGTGCCAGCAGCACTACGGGACTCGGGGCCAACGTCCTGACTTTC
cdr3_aa: CASSTTGLGANVLTF

j_call: TRBJ2-7
d_call: NA
cdr3_length: 15
clone_size: NA
v_call: TRBV28
cdr3_nt: TGTGCCAGCTCGACGACAGGCCTCAGCTCCTACGAGCAGTACTTC
cdr3_aa: CASSTTGLSSYEQYF

j_call: TRBJ2-1
d_call: NA
cdr3_length: 13
clone_size: NA
v_call: TRBV7-7
cdr3_nt: TGTGCTAGCAGCTTAGGAGGGAAGGGTGAGCAGTTCTTC
cdr3_aa: CASSLGGKGEQFF